The rows below give T cell receptor beta chains drawn from one sample of a study of blood T cell repertoires in COVID-19. Here immunoSEQ multiplex PCR was the method, and the copy in TCRdb shows in-frame clones only, minus some. The sample gives fewer than 25,000 clones, around 86% of which show up once; over 6.5% is in the top ten. Sequencing was performed on peripheral blood. The receptors stem from a man aged 70-80 years with acute or convalescent COVID-19. Each CDR3 is given with its conserved first and last residue. The listing skips clone size in some rows; elsewhere it reads once, few, many or a size class.

cdr3_aa,clone_size,v_call,j_call,cdr3_length
CASSPLLGSVSGELFF,once,TRBV4-2,TRBJ2-2,16
CASSLKSGDETQYF,NA,TRBV5-4,TRBJ2-5,14
CASSLVSGRGGGVTQYF,NA,TRBV7-2,TRBJ2-3,17
CASSQETGTNIQYF,NA,TRBV4-3,TRBJ2-4,14
CACPLKPSRELFF,NA,TRBV30,TRBJ2-2,13
CASSLRPAGGPPDTQYF,NA,TRBV9,TRBJ2-3,17
CASSEGYEQYF,NA,TRBV27,TRBJ2-7,11
CASSGQGTGNYGYTF,NA,TRBV5-1,TRBJ1-2,15
CASSEMGRAFF,NA,TRBV2,TRBJ1-1,11
CASSSRQPQHF,NA,TRBV6-2/TRBV6-3,TRBJ1-5,11
CASSPSSGNTIYF,few,TRBV11-3,TRBJ1-3,13
CASSGQANTEAFF,NA,TRBV18,TRBJ1-1,13
CASKTSGSSSEQFF,NA,TRBV7-2,TRBJ2-1,14
CASSTGLAGGETQYF,NA,TRBV5-1,TRBJ2-5,15
CASSSDRHTEAFF,NA,TRBV5-4,TRBJ1-1,13
CASSYVENSPLHF,NA,TRBV6-2/TRBV6-3,TRBJ1-6,13
CASSVQENPIYTF,NA,TRBV19,TRBJ1-2,13
CASSEGGQAQETQYF,NA,TRBV10-1,TRBJ2-5,15
CASKDPGGSSYEQYF,NA,TRBV27,TRBJ2-7,15
CASSGEQLANYGYTF,once,TRBV19,TRBJ1-2,15
CASSVGTGFYEQYF,NA,TRBV9,TRBJ2-7,14
CASSLDSPNEKLFF,NA,TRBV5-1,TRBJ1-4,14
CASIRWAEPNQPQHF,once,TRBV6-6,TRBJ1-5,15
CSAIDSVYEQYF,NA,TRBV20-1,TRBJ2-7,12
CASSLGTATVRYGYTF,NA,TRBV7-9,TRBJ1-2,16
CASSVSGSNQPQHF,NA,TRBV9,TRBJ1-5,14
CASKPETGDSEQFF,few,TRBV19,TRBJ2-1,14
CASSQARPGGGTDTQYF,NA,TRBV14,TRBJ2-3,17
CASSQARGRFNTEAFF,NA,TRBV3-1/TRBV3-2,TRBJ1-1,16